This T cell receptor beta chain is drawn from a study of T cell repertoires in cytomegalovirus infection. Notes on this clonotype: Its antigen is not identified.

MiXCR, run by TCRdb on the reads, gives a single entry per CDR3 protein. The data hold some 120,000 distinct CDR3 sequences, with 10% observed a single time. Trimming cost V 8 bases and J 4 bases; bases outside gene matches: 6. Germline V gene sequence: CDR1 MNHEY, CDR2 SVGEGT. The CDR3 is made up of 13 amino acids. This receptor was taken from a human donor in good health (CMV status not recorded). Some clones in this sample may be carry-over from other donors' samples. The chain couples TRBV6-2 or TRBV6-3 to TRBJ1-1; 8 nucleotides align to TRBD1. Material for sequencing was PBMCs, sequenced either directly or after in vitro stimulation (not recorded which). The CDR3 bases are TGTGCCAGCCGGTCCACAGGGGGCACTGAAGCTTTCTTT. This sequence encodes CASRSTGGTEAFF.